The 12 T cell receptor beta chains in this list originate from one sample, sequenced in a study of T-cell memory formation after mild COVID-19. A single record per CDR3 protein comes from TCRdb applying MiXCR to the 5' RACE reads. Here the sample spans over 400,000 distinct CDR3 sequences, 23% being singletons. Sequencing used PBMCs or a T cell subset sorted from them (not recorded which). All receptors derive from an adult woman who had mild COVID-19 (a few samples of this study predate the infection). Cell type and time point are not known.

This sequence joins TRBV7-2 and TRBJ2-3; 11 bases line up with TRBD2. This CDR3 is built from 16 residues. V was clipped by 1 base and J by 4 bases; unmatched bases: 4. Germline values: CDR1 SGHTA, CDR2 FQGNSA. The CDR3 region is CASSLGALAGADTQYF. The CDR3 bases are TGTGCCAGCAGCTTAGGGGCACTAGCGGGAGCAGATACGCAGTATTTT.

This clonotype was detected many times. The V call is TRBV5-1, the J call TRBJ2-3; D unclear. CDR3 length: 14 residues. Looked up from germline, CDR1 is SGHRS and CDR2 is YFSETQ. The V gene lost 0 bases and the J gene lost 4 bases, with 9 bases spanning the gap. This CDR3 is CASSLASLPDTQYF. The CDR3 DNA reads as TGCGCCAGCAGCTTGGCTAGTTTGCCAGATACGCAGTATTTT.

This clonotype was observed a handful of times. The rearrangement joins TRBV5-1 to TRBJ2-1; 9 nucleotides align to TRBD2. After removal of 2 bases from V and 5 bases from J, the junction contained 8 bases not matched to a gene. Germline assignment: CDR1 SGHRS and CDR2 YFSETQ. This CDR3 has 16 amino acids. The CDR3 region is CASSLWGGGANNEQFF. CDR3 DNA: TGCGCCAGCAGCTTATGGGGCGGGGGGGCCAACAATGAGCAGTTCTTC.

This clonotype was counted between two and nine times. The V and J genes are TRBV19 and TRBJ2-7; no clear D gene. The V end lost 1 base, the J end lost 3 bases, and 7 bases lay between the germline ends. Germline CDR1 LNHDA, CDR2 SQIVND (reference sequence). The CDR3 has 13 amino acids. DNA for the CDR3: TGTGCCAGTAGTATAGGTGCAAGCTACGAGCAGTACTTC. Translated, it gives CASSIGASYEQYF.

This clonotype was found a few times. The CDR3 nucleotides read TGCGCCAGCAGCCAAGACTGGGGGGGGTCCTACGAGCAGTACTTC. As protein: CASSQDWGGSYEQYF. This chain links TRBV4-1 with TRBJ2-7, with 7 bases matching TRBD2. The CDR3 sequence is 15 residues long. V lost 0 bases, J lost 1 base, and 3 bases stayed unmatched. Germline V gene data show CDR1 as MGHRA and CDR2 as YSYEKL.

The gene calls are TRBV7-9 and TRBJ1-2; the match to TRBD1 covers 9 bases. The CDR3 loop spans 16 amino acids. Germline V gene data show CDR1 as SEHNR and CDR2 as FQNEAQ (reference sequence). V dropped 4 bases and J dropped 2; count of bases not matched to a gene: 8. The CDR3 spells CASSSMTGGENYGYTF. Written as DNA, the CDR3 is TGTGCCAGCAGCTCCATGACAGGGGGTGAAAACTATGGCTACACCTTC.

J is TRBJ2-1 and V is TRBV20-1, with D perhaps being TRBD1 or TRBD2 (5 bases each). This CDR3 has 12 amino acids. Germline CDR1 DFQATT, CDR2 SNEGSKA (reference sequence). Trimming removed 5 bases at V and 3 bases at J, with 8 bases between. CDR3 sequence reads: CSARDVYNEQFF. The CDR3 DNA sequence: TGCAGTGCTCGGGACGTCTACAATGAGCAGTTCTTC.

The J gene is TRBJ2-7, the V gene TRBV6-2 or TRBV6-3, with 8 nucleotides matching TRBD2. Germline CDR1 MNHEY, CDR2 SVGEGT. With V trimmed by 4 bases and J by 3 bases, 8 bases remained unmatched. This CDR3 is built from 15 residues. This chain's CDR3 is CASSFRRGANYEQYF. CDR3 coding DNA: TGTGCCAGCAGTTTTAGGCGGGGGGCCAACTACGAGCAGTACTTC.

The chain recombines TRBV7-2 with TRBJ2-3; 10 bases match TRBD2. The CDR3 has 18 amino acids. The J segment lost 5 bases and the V segment lost 1 base, leaving 12 bases of the junction unmatched. In germline, CDR1 is SGHTA, CDR2 FQGNSA. The CDR3 spells CASSLVGVEREGLDTQYF. CDR3 DNA: TGTGCCAGCAGCTTAGTAGGAGTCGAGCGGGAGGGACTAGATACGCAGTATTTT.

This clonotype has just a few counts. The V call is TRBV14, the J call TRBJ2-1; the D is unclear. Germline CDR1 is SGHDN and CDR2 is FVKESK. V lost 5 bases to trimming and J lost 2 bases, with 10 bases between them. The CDR3 covers 14 residues. The CDR3 is CASSESNTYNEQFF. The CDR3 nucleotides are TGTGCCAGCAGCGAAAGTAATACCTACAATGAGCAGTTCTTC.

This clonotype was seen only a few times. The V call is TRBV6-5, the J call TRBJ1-4, with 9 nucleotides matching TRBD1. This CDR3 contains 16 residues. Germline CDR1 reads MNHEY; CDR2 reads SVGAGI. V was pared by 4 bases and J by 4 bases, with 7 bases of the junction left unmatched. The CDR3 loop reads CASSSDRGYGNEKLFF. The CDR3 DNA follows: TGTGCCAGCAGTTCTGACAGGGGGTACGGTAATGAAAAACTGTTTTTT.

This clonotype was observed a few times. This chain joins TRBV20-1 and TRBJ1-2, with D possibly TRBD1 on 5 matching bases. Germline V lookup: CDR1 DFQATT, CDR2 SNEGSKA (reference sequence). Trimming pared 0 bases from V and 0 bases from J, leaving 14 bases between. This CDR3 has 16 amino acids. Here the CDR3 reads CSARDRNRTSNYGYTF. The DNA of the CDR3 is TGCAGTGCTAGAGATAGGAACAGGACCTCTAACTATGGCTACACCTTC.